Listed below are T cell receptor beta chains from one sample, sequenced in a study of OX40 agonist ivuxolimab in advanced cancers. Produced via immunoSEQ multiplex PCR; TCRdb's table is partial and in-frame only. The sample yields approximately 44,000 clones, around 93% seen once. The specimen comprised CD4+ or CD8+ T cells sorted from blood, sampled in a trial of the OX40 agonist ivuxolimab. The receptor set was obtained from an adult with an advanced solid tumor such as melanoma, head and neck, liver or kidney cancer. Each CDR3 is given with its conserved first and last residue. Clone size is not always given. Where it is, it says once, few, many or a class for expanded clones.

J: TRBJ2-3; V: TRBV5-6; size: .; CDR3: CASSPGPSGTDTQYF
J: TRBJ2-7; V: TRBV6-5; size: .; CDR3: CASSYGQGANEQYF
J: TRBJ1-5; V: TRBV28; size: .; CDR3: CASSLGQGYRQPQHF
J: TRBJ2-7; V: TRBV9; size: .; CDR3: CASSSQESYEQYF
J: TRBJ1-3; V: TRBV21-1; size: once; CDR3: CASSKDLRELEGNTIYF
J: TRBJ2-2; V: TRBV27; size: .; CDR3: CASTYTGELFF
J: TRBJ1-5; V: TRBV19; size: once; CDR3: CASNHGTGSNQPQHF
J: TRBJ2-7; V: TRBV5-6; size: .; CDR3: CASSSGHLPSKQYF
J: TRBJ2-1; V: TRBV5-1; size: .; CDR3: CASSLETSGTNEQFF
J: TRBJ1-4; V: TRBV5-6; size: .; CDR3: CASSLGEIEEKLFF
J: TRBJ1-4; V: TRBV28; size: .; CDR3: CASSLEGTGLEKLFF
J: TRBJ1-4; V: TRBV9; size: .; CDR3: CASSVAGATNEKLFF
J: TRBJ1-5; V: TRBV23-1; size: .; CDR3: CASSQRVQKGRQPQHF
J: TRBJ2-3; V: TRBV5-6; size: .; CDR3: CASSTGTSTDTQYF
J: TRBJ1-2; V: TRBV6-5; size: .; CDR3: CASSFSYGYTF
J: TRBJ2-3; V: TRBV14; size: .; CDR3: CASSQDPNRVVTDTQYF
J: TRBJ2-7; V: TRBV7-2; size: .; CDR3: CASSLSRLSSYEQYF
J: TRBJ2-7; V: TRBV7-9; size: .; CDR3: CASSERDSYEQYF
J: TRBJ2-2; V: TRBV5-1; size: .; CDR3: CASSLAGTGELFF
J: TRBJ1-2; V: TRBV27; size: .; CDR3: CASYKAGWGYTF
J: TRBJ2-7; V: TRBV4-1; size: once; CDR3: CASSQVAVNAYEQYF
J: TRBJ1-1; V: TRBV7-3; size: .; CDR3: CASSPSGFGWVNTEAFF
J: TRBJ2-1; V: TRBV7-3; size: .; CDR3: CASSLNPGMSRWNNEQFF
J: TRBJ2-7; V: TRBV27; size: .; CDR3: CASSSGSRDEQYF
J: TRBJ1-1; V: TRBV7-9; size: .; CDR3: CASSLDRVTEVFF
J: TRBJ2-3; V: TRBV1; size: .; CDR3: CTSSQDGTHWTGGTDTQYF
J: TRBJ1-2; V: TRBV13; size: .; CDR3: CASRLGQGGDYGYTF
J: TRBJ2-3; V: TRBV19; size: .; CDR3: CASSIGASGTDTQYF
J: TRBJ1-1; V: TRBV27; size: once; CDR3: CASSPPFRDTEAFF
J: TRBJ1-1; V: TRBV10-3; size: .; CDR3: CAISDSAGTEAFF
J: TRBJ2-7; V: TRBV28; size: .; CDR3: CASIPSLWTGRTYEQYF
J: TRBJ1-2; V: TRBV9; size: once; CDR3: CASSVDGNPLFGGYTF
J: TRBJ1-2; V: TRBV19; size: .; CDR3: CASTTGTLNYGYTF
J: TRBJ1-6; V: TRBV28; size: .; CDR3: CASGEGQGDSPLHF
J: TRBJ1-1; V: TRBV6-5; size: .; CDR3: CASSATGTGTTEAFF
J: TRBJ2-7; V: TRBV27; size: .; CDR3: CASSFYTGLSYEQYF
J: TRBJ2-1; V: TRBV7-9; size: .; CDR3: CAIPGDYVGEQFF
J: TRBJ1-1; V: TRBV6-6; size: .; CDR3: CASTMERAFF
J: TRBJ2-2; V: TRBV4-2; size: .; CDR3: CASSQELAVTGELFF
J: TRBJ2-7; V: TRBV4-3; size: .; CDR3: CASSPRASSSYEQYF
J: TRBJ2-7; V: TRBV19; size: once; CDR3: CASSMGAGSYEQYF
J: TRBJ2-2; V: TRBV7-8; size: .; CDR3: CASSSSGRIGFPGELFF
J: TRBJ2-5; V: TRBV14; size: once; CDR3: CASRREPAKEQKTQYF
J: TRBJ1-4; V: TRBV2; size: .; CDR3: CASSEFDRINEKLFF
J: TRBJ2-7; V: TRBV28; size: .; CDR3: CASGDTNYEQYF
J: TRBJ1-1; V: TRBV7-9; size: .; CDR3: CASSSRQGGTEAFF
J: TRBJ2-1; V: TRBV5-8; size: .; CDR3: CASSPRSGSTDNEQFF
J: TRBJ2-2; V: TRBV5-5; size: .; CDR3: CASSFRDAARPGELFF
J: .; V: TRBV28; size: .; CDR3: CASSLVGVYEQYF
J: TRBJ2-5; V: TRBV28; size: .; CDR3: CASRRREWRETQYF
J: TRBJ2-6; V: TRBV6-4; size: few; CDR3: CASSDGGSGANVLTF
J: TRBJ2-2; V: TRBV28; size: .; CDR3: CASSLFPLSSTGELFF
J: TRBJ2-1; V: TRBV5-1; size: .; CDR3: CASTSGYEQFF